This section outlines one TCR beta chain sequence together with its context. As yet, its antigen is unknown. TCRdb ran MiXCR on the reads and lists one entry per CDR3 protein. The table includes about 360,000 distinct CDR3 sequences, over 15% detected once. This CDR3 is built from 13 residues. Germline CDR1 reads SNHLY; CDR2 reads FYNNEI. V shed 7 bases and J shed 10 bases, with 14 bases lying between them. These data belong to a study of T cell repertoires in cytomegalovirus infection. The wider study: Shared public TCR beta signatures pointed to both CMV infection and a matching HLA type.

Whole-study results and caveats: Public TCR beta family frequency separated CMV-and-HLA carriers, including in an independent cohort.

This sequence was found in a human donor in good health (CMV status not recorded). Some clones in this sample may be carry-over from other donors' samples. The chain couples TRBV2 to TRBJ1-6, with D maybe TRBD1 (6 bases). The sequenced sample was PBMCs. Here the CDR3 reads CASTEEGGSPLHF. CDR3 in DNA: TGTGCCAGCACCGAGGAAGGGGGATCACCCCTCCACTTT.